This T cell receptor (beta chain) was recorded in a study of cytomegalovirus exposure and HLA in healthy donors. Study-wide results and limits: Later work associated roughly 17,000 TCR beta sequences with HLA alleles at 0.05 false discovery rate. Rare TCR sequences dominated, though some public TCRs recurred in many donors. The productive fraction for most TCR beta V segments was about 90% or about 30% in an earlier analysis.

The PCR contained 60 Vbeta and 13 Jbeta primers. Measured with immunoSEQ multiplex PCR; TCRdb has only the in-frame clones, and not every one. The data show 85,000 to 90,000 clones, approximately 79% seen once. Healthy individuals who donated bone marrow served as the donors. The CDR3 extends over 16 amino acids. Germline loops: CDR1 LNHDA, CDR2 SQIVND (reference sequence). The V gene end was trimmed by 1 base and the J gene end by 1 base; junction bases not matched to a gene: 5. In the case of this clone: Its antigen is currently unknown.

The material sequenced was PBMCs. The receptor comes from a man aged 25 to 45 in good health and CMV-seronegative. The chain is built from TRBV19 and TRBJ2-3, with 7 bases identical to TRBD1. The CDR3 DNA reads as TGTGCCAGTAGTATAGGGCCAGGGGGTGGCACAGATACGCAGTATTTT. Its protein is CASSIGPGGGTDTQYF.